A single TCR beta chain is shown here with its context. No antigen is known for it. The sample is drawn from a study of OX40 agonist ivuxolimab in advanced cancers. Background on the study: Prior checkpoint blockade (anti-PD-1, anti-PD-L1 or anti-CTLA-4) was permitted; about 40% had it. Study-level results: CD4+ and CD8+ blood T cells expanded clonally by week 6 at 0.1 to 3.0 mg/kg.

This table comes from immunoSEQ multiplex PCR, and its TCRdb copy is limited to in-frame clones, with some not included. The data contain 70,000 to 80,000 clones, 90% to 95% of them singletons. This CDR3 is built from 14 residues. Germline CDR1 LGHNA, CDR2 YNFKEQ. Trimming took off 4 bases at V and 2 bases at J, with 8 bases between the two ends. This receptor was taken from an adult with an advanced solid tumor such as melanoma, head and neck, liver or kidney cancer. The source was CD4+ or CD8+ T cells sorted from blood, collected in a trial of the OX40 agonist ivuxolimab. The chain combines TRBV4-2 with TRBJ2-2; D possibly corresponds to TRBD2 (6 bases). In DNA form, the CDR3 reads TGTGCCAGCAGCCTGGGACTCAACACCGGGGAGCTGTTTTTT. It specifies CASSLGLNTGELFF.